The present entry profiles one T cell receptor (beta chain) with its context. The data are from a study of blood T cell repertoires in COVID-19. Looking at the study overall: In each case, the material was cDNA or gDNA derived from T cells, B-cell-depleted T cells, or PBMCs.

CDR3 length equals 18 residues. Authors' processing steps: Scientists estimated how many nucleated cells there were by amplifying reference gene primers. The assay was immunoSEQ multiplex PCR, and TCRdb's table has in-frame clones only and misses some. V and J calls and clone size are as listed in that table; D and trimming were resolved from the DNA. The table lists a few hundred thousand clones, over 80% of them singletons. This sequence originates from a woman aged 40 to 49 with acute or convalescent COVID-19. The gene calls are TRBV21-1 and TRBJ2-7; TRBD1, as called in the table, went unchecked against the DNA. TRBV21-1 is reported as a pseudogene. The source material was peripheral blood. The CDR3 protein is CASSKEQAPPDTGNEQYV. The CDR3 nucleotides are TGTGCCAGCAGCAAAGAGCAAGCCCCCCCGGATACAGGGAACGAGCAGTACGTC.